This T cell receptor (beta chain) emerged from a study of shared clonotypes between healthy human individuals. Method: immunoSEQ multiplex PCR; TCRdb's copy keeps in-frame clones and lacks some. Found here are 2 million to 2.5 million clones, around 95% of them singletons; the top ten hold roughly 0.13%. The CDR3 is made up of 16 amino acids. The V segment lost 3 bases and the J segment 2 bases; nucleotides outside the gene matches: 4. CDR1 is LNHDA and CDR2 is SQIVND in the germline V gene (reference sequence). This clonotype was sampled from a man aged 18-30 years in good health. The chain carries TRBV19 and TRBJ2-2; 9 bases line up with TRBD2. The sample was naive CD4+ T cells sorted from blood. Subset given: CD45RA+ positively selected. This CDR3 reads CASSMAGGLNTGELFF. DNA for the CDR3: TGTGCCAGTAGTATGGCGGGAGGGTTAAACACCGGGGAGCTGTTTTTT.